These 12 T cell receptor beta chains came from one sample sequenced in a study of regulatory T cells in long-lasting Graves disease (dated by TCRdb to 2020 to 2023). Explained via the paper, the time point label denotes: newly diagnosed GD, antithyroid drugs for less than 3 months. For both TCR sequencing and RNA sequencing, RNA was extracted from PBMCs in TRIzol. The library relied on multiplex PCR. Sequenced on an Illumina HiSeq 4000. iRepertoire HTBI primers and Arm-PCR amplification of CDR3 regions were used to construct TCR beta libraries. The public reads were reanalyzed by TCRdb: fastp trimming at Q25, MiXCR alignment, in-frame beta chains only. For every CDR3 protein sequence, its rows merge into one entry that carries the most common genes and DNA. This sample has a few hundred thousand distinct CDR3 sequences in its table, and around 11% of those were observed once. Approximately 20% of the sample goes to the ten largest clones.

Separately, the same data were catalogued under a study of T cells in Graves' hyperthyroidism and ophthalmopathy.

Sequenced here: peripheral blood mononuclear cells (PBMCs), sampled at new diagnosis, from a patient treated with antithyroid drugs. The receptors originated from a woman between 18 and 29 years old with Graves disease. Donor details come from another sample of the same person, matched by shared clones.

This clonotype came up a few times. The chain combines TRBV5-1 with TRBJ2-3; 8 bases are shared with TRBD2. Germline values: CDR1 SGHRS, CDR2 YFSETQ. The CDR3 is 15 amino acids. After removal of 4 bases from V and 1 base from J, the junction contained 5 bases not matched to a gene. The CDR3 region is CASSKSGGRTDTQYF. CDR3 bases: TGCGCCAGCAGCAAAAGCGGGGGCCGCACAGATACGCAGTATTTT. The whole variable domain, remainder taken from reference TRBV5-1 and TRBJ2-3, is KAGVTQTPRYLIKTRGQQVTLSCSPISGHRSVSWYQQTPGQGLQFLFEYFSETQRNKGNFPGRFSGRQFSNSRSEMNVSTLELGDSALYLCASSKSGGRTDTQYFGPGTRLTVL.

Notes on this clonotype: The conserved closing phenylalanine or tryptophan is absent in this CDR3, likely reflecting a read error. This rearrangement joins TRBV7-6 to TRBJ1-1; D remains ambiguous. V was pared by 6 bases and J by 5 bases, with 10 bases between. The germline V gene has CDR1 SGHVS and CDR2 FNYEAQ. CDR3 size: 12 residues. The CDR3 reads CASSGGQTEAFL. In nucleotides, the CDR3 is TGTGCCAGCAGTGGAGGGCAAACTGAAGCTTTCCTT.

The chain joins TRBV7-6 to TRBJ1-5, with D maybe TRBD1 (5 bases). Germline-derived CDR1 and CDR2 are SGHVS and FNYEAQ. The V gene lost 5 bases and the J gene lost 2 bases, with 13 bases spanning the gap. The CDR3 is 15 amino acids. CDR3 amino acids: CASSERVGGNQPQHF. For the CDR3, the DNA is TGTGCCAGCAGCGAGAGGGTAGGGGGCAATCAGCCCCAGCATTTT.

V gene TRBV6-5 combines with J gene TRBJ2-6; D ambiguous. Per the germline V gene, CDR1 is MNHEY and CDR2 is SVGAGI. The CDR3 sequence is 19 residues long. V was pared by 1 base and J by 0 bases, with 16 bases between. The CDR3 nucleotides read TGTGCCAGCAGTTACTACATAGATCGGAGCCGCTCTGGGGCCAACGTCCTGACTTTC. Its translation is CASSYYIDRSRSGANVLTF.

This clonotype was recorded many times. The rearrangement uses TRBV12-3 or TRBV12-4 and TRBJ1-2; no reliable D call. The CDR3 length is 10 residues. V lost 9 bases and J 7 bases, leaving 9 bases between the germline ends. The CDR3 DNA reads as TGTGCCAGTTCCGGGTTTGGCTACACCTTC. It codes for CASSGFGYTF.

This clonotype was detected ten times or more. The chain employs TRBV6-1 and TRBJ2-4; tentatively, D is TRBD2 (6 bases). This CDR3 has 16 residues. The V gene lost 5 bases and the J gene lost 0 bases, with 14 bases spanning the gap. Germline assignment: CDR1 MNHNS and CDR2 SASEGT. The CDR3 loop reads CASSLLANLAKNIQYF. CDR3 nucleotide sequence: TGTGCCAGCAGTCTACTAGCCAATCTAGCCAAAAACATTCAGTACTTC.

Turning to this clonotype: This could be a read error, since a much larger clone is one nucleotide away. The chain recombines TRBV20-1 with TRBJ2-7, with D tentatively TRBD2 (6 bases). This CDR3 spans 13 amino acids. Trimming stripped 3 bases from V and 3 bases from J, with 12 bases between. Germline values: CDR1 DFQATT, CDR2 SNEGSKA (reference sequence). CDR3 coding DNA: TGCAGTGCTAGTCACGGGAGACGCTACGAGCAGTACTTC. Amino acids: CSASHGRRYEQYF.

This clonotype was found many times. The CDR3 nucleotides are TGTGCCAGCAGTTACACGAGTGTCCATGAGCAGTTCTTC. It translates to CASSYTSVHEQFF. V gene TRBV6-5 combines with J gene TRBJ2-1; D gene uncertain. This CDR3 has 13 amino acids. V was cut by 2 bases and J by 8 bases, with 10 bases left in between. Germline CDR1 and CDR2: MNHEY and SVGAGI.

This clonotype was recorded at least ten times. V usage is TRBV24-1 and J usage is TRBJ1-1; no clear D gene. Trimming stripped 6 bases from V and 6 bases from J, with 7 bases between. The germline CDR1 and CDR2 sequences are KGHDR and SFDVKD. CDR3 length: 11 residues. CDR3 sequence reads: CATSSGAEAFF. The DNA for the CDR3 is TGTGCCACCAGTAGTGGGGCTGAAGCTTTCTTT.

At least ten counts were recorded for this clonotype. The rearrangement joins TRBV20-1 to TRBJ2-7; TRBD2 might be the D (6 bases). This CDR3 comprises 14 residues. Germline loops: CDR1 DFQATT, CDR2 SNEGSKA (reference sequence). The V gene lost 1 base and the J gene lost 5 bases, with 15 bases spanning the gap. CDR3 protein: CSARAGDFLNEQYF. The CDR3 DNA reads as TGCAGTGCTAGAGCGGGAGATTTCCTCAACGAGCAGTACTTC.

This clonotype was recorded at least ten times. V and J are TRBV20-1 and TRBJ2-5; D perhaps matches TRBD1 (6 bases). This CDR3 spans 15 amino acids. The V and J ends lost 3 bases and 0 bases respectively, with 14 bases between them. Per germline, CDR1 DFQATT and CDR2 SNEGSKA (reference sequence). The CDR3 sequence: CSASGQPYHQETQYF. In DNA form, the CDR3 reads TGCAGTGCTAGCGGACAGCCTTATCACCAAGAGACCCAGTACTTC.

In its sample, this clonotype was seen many times. V is TRBV20-1 and J is TRBJ1-1; possible D gene TRBD1, 6 bases. From germline, CDR1 is DFQATT and CDR2 SNEGSKA (reference sequence). The length of the CDR3 is 12 residues. With 0 bases removed from V and 11 bases from J, the gap between germline ends came to 13 bases. The CDR3 coding sequence is TGCAGTGCTAGAGATCGAACCCAGGGGGCTTTCTTT. Translating gives CSARDRTQGAFF.